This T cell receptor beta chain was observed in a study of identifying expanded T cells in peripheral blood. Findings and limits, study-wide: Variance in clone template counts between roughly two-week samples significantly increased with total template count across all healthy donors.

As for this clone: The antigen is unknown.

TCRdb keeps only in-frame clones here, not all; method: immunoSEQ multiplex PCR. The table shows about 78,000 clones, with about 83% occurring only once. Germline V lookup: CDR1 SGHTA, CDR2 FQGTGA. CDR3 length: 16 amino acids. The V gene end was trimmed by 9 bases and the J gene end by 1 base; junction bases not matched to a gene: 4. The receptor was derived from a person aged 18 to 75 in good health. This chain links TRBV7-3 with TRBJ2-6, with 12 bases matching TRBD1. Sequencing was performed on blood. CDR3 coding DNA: TGTGCCAGTGGGGACAGGGGGCTTTCTGGGGCCAACGTCCTGACTTTC. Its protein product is CASGDRGLSGANVLTF.